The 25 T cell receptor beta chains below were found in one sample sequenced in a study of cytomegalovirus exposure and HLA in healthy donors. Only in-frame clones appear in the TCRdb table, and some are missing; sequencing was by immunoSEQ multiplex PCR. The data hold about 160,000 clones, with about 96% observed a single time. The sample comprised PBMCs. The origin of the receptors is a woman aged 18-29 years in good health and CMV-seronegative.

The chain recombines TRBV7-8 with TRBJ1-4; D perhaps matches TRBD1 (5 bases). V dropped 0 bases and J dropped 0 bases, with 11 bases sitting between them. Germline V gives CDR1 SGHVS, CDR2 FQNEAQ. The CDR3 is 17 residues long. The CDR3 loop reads CASSLARVTATNEKLFF. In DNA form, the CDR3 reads TGTGCCAGCAGCTTAGCCAGGGTTACAGCAACTAATGAAAAACTGTTTTTT.

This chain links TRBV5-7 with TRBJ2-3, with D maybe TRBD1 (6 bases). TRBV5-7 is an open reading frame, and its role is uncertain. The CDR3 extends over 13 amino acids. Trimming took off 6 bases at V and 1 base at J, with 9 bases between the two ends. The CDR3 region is CASTHRGTDTQYF. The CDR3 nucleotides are TGTGCCAGCACCCACAGGGGCACAGATACGCAGTATTTT.

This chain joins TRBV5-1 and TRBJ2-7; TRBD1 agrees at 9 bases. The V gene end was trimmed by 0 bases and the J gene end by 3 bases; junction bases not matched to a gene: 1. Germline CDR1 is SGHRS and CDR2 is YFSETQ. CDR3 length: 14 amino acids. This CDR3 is CASSLGDRVYEQYF. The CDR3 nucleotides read TGCGCCAGCAGCTTGGGGGACAGGGTCTACGAGCAGTACTTC.

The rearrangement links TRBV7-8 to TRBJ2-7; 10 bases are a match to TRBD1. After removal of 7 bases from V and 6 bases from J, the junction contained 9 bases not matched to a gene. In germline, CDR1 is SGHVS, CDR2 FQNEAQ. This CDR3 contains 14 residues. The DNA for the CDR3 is TGTGCCAGCACCCTATCCGGGACAGGGGTCGAGCAGTACTTC. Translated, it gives CASTLSGTGVEQYF.

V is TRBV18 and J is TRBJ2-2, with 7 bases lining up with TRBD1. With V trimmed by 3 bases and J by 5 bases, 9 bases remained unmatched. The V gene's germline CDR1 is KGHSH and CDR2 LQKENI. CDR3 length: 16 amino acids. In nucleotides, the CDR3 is TGTGCCAGCTCACCGCCCCGACAGGGCGGGACCGGGGAGCTGTTTTTT. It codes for CASSPPRQGGTGELFF. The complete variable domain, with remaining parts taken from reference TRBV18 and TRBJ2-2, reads NAGVMQNPRHLVRRRGQEARLRCSPMKGHSHVYWYRQLPEEGLKFMVYLQKENIIDESGMPKERFSAEFPKEGPSILRIQQVVRGDSAAYFCASSPPRQGGTGELFFGEGSRLTVL.

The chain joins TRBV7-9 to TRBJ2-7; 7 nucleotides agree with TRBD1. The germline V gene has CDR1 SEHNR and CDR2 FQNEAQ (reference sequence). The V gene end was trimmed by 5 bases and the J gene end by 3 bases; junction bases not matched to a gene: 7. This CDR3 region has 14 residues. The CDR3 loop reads CASSRKGQSYEQYF. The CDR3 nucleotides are TGTGCCAGCAGCCGGAAGGGACAGAGCTACGAGCAGTACTTC.

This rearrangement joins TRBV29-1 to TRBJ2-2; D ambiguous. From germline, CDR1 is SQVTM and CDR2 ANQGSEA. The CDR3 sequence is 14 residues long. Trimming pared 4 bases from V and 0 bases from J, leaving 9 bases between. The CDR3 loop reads CSVGSPANTGELFF. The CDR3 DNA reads TGCAGCGTTGGGAGCCCCGCGAACACCGGGGAGCTGTTTTTT.

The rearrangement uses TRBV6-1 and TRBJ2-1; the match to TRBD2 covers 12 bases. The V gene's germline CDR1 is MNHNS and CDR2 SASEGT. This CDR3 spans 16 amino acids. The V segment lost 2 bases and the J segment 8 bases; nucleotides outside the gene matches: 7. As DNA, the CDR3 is TGTGCCAGCAGTGAACTAGCGGGGGGGCCTAGGTATGAGCAGTTCTTC. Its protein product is CASSELAGGPRYEQFF.

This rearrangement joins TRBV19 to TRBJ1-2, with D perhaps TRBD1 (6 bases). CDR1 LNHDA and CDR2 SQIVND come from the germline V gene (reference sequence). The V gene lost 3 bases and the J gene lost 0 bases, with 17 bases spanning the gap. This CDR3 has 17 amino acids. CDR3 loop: CASSIGVDSVSNYGYTF. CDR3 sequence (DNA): TGTGCCAGTAGTATCGGCGTGGACAGTGTATCTAACTATGGCTACACCTTC.

CDR3 residues: CASTAGQVSNQPQHF. In DNA form, the CDR3 reads TGTGCCAGTACTGCGGGACAGGTTAGCAATCAGCCCCAGCATTTT. The chain combines TRBV19 with TRBJ1-5; 8 bases are shared with TRBD1. Unmatched junction bases numbered 5, after V lost 7 bases and J lost 0 bases. This CDR3 spans 15 amino acids. From germline, CDR1 is LNHDA and CDR2 SQIVND (reference sequence).

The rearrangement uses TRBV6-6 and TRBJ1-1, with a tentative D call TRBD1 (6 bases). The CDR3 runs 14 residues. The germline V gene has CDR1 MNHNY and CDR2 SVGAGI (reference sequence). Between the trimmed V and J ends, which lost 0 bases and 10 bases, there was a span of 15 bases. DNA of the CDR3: TGTGCCAGCAGTTACTCAGGACAGAAGCGCGGAGCTTTCTTT. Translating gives CASSYSGQKRGAFF.

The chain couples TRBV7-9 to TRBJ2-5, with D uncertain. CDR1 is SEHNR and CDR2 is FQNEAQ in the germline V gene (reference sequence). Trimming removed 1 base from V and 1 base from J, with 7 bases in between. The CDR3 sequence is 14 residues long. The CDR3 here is CASSLVQVQETQYF. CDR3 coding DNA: TGTGCCAGCAGCTTAGTGCAGGTCCAAGAGACCCAGTACTTC.

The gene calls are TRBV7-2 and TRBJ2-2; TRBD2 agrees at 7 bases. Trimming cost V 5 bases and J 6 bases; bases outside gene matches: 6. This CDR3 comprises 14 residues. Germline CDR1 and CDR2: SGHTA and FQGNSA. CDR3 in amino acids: CASSRTRGAGELFF. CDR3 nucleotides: TGTGCCAGCAGCCGGACTAGGGGCGCCGGGGAGCTGTTTTTT.

The CDR3 loop is CASSQDPPGGGGNTIYF. The CDR3 DNA is TGTGCCAGCAGCCAAGATCCTCCGGGGGGGGGAGGAAACACCATATATTTT. The chain uses TRBV4-2 and TRBJ1-3, with D tentatively TRBD1 (5 bases). Trimming removed 0 bases at V and 4 bases at J, with 16 bases between. The CDR3 runs 17 residues. The germline V gene has CDR1 LGHNA and CDR2 YNFKEQ.

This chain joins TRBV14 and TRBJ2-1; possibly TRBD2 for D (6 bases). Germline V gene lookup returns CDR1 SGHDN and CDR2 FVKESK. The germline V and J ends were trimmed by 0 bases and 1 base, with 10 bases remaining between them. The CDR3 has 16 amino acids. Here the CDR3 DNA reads TGTGCCAGCAGCCAAGATTGGAGGGGTTCCTACAATGAGCAGTTCTTC. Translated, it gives CASSQDWRGSYNEQFF. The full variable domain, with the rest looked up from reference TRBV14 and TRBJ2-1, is EAGVTQFPSHSVIEKGQTVTLRCDPISGHDNLYWYRRVMGKEIKFLLHFVKESKQDESGMPNNRFLAERTGGTYSTLKVQPAELEDSGVYFCASSQDWRGSYNEQFFGPGTRLTVL.

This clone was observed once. Here the CDR3 DNA reads TGTGCCAGCAGTTCCTTAGCGGCTGGAGAGCAGTACTTC. Its translation is CASSSLAAGEQYF. The genes are TRBV6-5 and TRBJ2-7; weak D call: TRBD2 (6 bases). Germline CDR1 MNHEY, CDR2 SVGAGI. CDR3 length: 13 residues. The V and J ends lost 4 bases and 7 bases respectively, with 14 bases between them.

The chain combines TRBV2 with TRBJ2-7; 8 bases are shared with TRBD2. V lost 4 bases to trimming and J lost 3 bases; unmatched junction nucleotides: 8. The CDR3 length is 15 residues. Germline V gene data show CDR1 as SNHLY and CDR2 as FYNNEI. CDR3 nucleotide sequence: TGTGCCAGCAGTGTAGGGCGGGGGGCAGACTACGAGCAGTACTTC. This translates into CASSVGRGADYEQYF. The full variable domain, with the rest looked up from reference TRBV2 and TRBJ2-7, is EPEVTQTPSHQVTQMGQEVILRCVPISNHLYFYWYRQILGQKVEFLVSFYNNEISEKSEIFDDQFSVERPDGSNFTLKIRSTKLEDSAMYFCASSVGRGADYEQYFGPGTRLTVT.

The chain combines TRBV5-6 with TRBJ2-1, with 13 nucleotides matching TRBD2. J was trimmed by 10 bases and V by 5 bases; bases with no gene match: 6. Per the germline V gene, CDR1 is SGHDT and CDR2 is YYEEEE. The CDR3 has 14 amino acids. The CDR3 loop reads CASRSVTSGGEQFF. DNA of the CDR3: TGTGCCAGCAGGTCGGTGACTAGCGGGGGGGAGCAGTTCTTC.

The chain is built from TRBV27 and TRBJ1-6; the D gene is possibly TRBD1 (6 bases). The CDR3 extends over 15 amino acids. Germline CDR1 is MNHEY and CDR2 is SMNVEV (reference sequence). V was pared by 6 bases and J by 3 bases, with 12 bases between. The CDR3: CASRQTGNYNSPLHF. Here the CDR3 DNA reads TGTGCCAGCAGACAAACAGGGAACTATAATTCACCCCTCCACTTT.

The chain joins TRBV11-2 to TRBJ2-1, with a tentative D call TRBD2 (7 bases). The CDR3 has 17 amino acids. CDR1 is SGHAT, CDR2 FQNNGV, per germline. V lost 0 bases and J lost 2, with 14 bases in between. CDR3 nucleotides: TGTGCCAGCAGCTTAGATCGCGTCGGGGGGCCCTACAATGAGCAGTTCTTC. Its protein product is CASSLDRVGGPYNEQFF.

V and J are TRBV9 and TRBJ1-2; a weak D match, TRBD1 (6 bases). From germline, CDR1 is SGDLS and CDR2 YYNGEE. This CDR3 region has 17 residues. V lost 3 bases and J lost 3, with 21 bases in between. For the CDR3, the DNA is TGTGCCAGCAGCGGACAGGATAGCTCTACCTTAGACTATGGCTACACCTTC. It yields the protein CASSGQDSSTLDYGYTF.

The CDR3 sequence: CASSQVNEERGAFF. In DNA form, the CDR3 reads TGCGCCAGCAGCCAAGTAAACGAGGAACGGGGAGCTTTCTTT. V usage is TRBV4-1 and J usage is TRBJ1-1, with unresolved D. V shed 1 base and J shed 10 bases, with 16 bases lying between them. CDR3 length: 14 amino acids. CDR1 and CDR2 (germline): MGHRA, YSYEKL.

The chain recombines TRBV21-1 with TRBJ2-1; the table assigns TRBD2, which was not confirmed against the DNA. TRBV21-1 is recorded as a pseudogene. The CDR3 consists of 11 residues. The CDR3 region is CATRRGNEQFF. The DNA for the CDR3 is TGTGCCACCCGACGGGGGAATGAGCAGTTCTTC.

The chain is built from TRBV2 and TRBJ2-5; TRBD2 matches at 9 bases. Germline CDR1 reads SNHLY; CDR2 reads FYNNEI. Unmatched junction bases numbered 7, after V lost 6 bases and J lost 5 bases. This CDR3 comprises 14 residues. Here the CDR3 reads CASSASGIRETQYF. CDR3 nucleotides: TGTGCCAGCAGCGCTAGCGGGATAAGGGAGACCCAGTACTTC.

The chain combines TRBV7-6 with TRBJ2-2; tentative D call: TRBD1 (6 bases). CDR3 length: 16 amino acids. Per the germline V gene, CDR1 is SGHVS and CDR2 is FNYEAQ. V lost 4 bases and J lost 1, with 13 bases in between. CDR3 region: CASSSRGTVNTGELFF. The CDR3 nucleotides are TGTGCCAGCAGCTCAAGGGGGACGGTGAACACCGGGGAGCTGTTTTTT. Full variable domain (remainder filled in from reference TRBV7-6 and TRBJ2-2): GAGVSQSPRYKVTKRGQDVALRCDPISGHVSLYWYRQALGQGPEFLTYFNYEAQQDKSGLPNDRFSAERPEGSISTLTIQRTEQRDSAMYRCASSSRGTVNTGELFFGEGSRLTVL.